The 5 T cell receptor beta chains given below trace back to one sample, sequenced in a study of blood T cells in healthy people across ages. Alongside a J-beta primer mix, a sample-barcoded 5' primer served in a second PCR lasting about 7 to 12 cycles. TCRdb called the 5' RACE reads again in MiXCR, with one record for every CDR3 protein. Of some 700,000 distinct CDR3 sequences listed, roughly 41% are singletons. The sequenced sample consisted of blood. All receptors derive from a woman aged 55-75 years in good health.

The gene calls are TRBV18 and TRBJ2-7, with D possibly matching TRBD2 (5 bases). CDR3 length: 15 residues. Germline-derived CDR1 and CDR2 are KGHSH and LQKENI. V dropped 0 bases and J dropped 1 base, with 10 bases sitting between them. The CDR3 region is CASSPPSGESYEQYF. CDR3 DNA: TGTGCCAGCTCACCACCGTCTGGGGAGTCCTACGAGCAGTACTTC.

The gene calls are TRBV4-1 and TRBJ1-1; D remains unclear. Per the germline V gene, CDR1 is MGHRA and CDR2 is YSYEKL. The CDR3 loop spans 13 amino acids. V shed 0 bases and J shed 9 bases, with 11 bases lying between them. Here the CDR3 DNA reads TGCGCCAGCAGCCAAGATCGAGGGCAGCAAGCTTTCTTT. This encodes CASSQDRGQQAFF.

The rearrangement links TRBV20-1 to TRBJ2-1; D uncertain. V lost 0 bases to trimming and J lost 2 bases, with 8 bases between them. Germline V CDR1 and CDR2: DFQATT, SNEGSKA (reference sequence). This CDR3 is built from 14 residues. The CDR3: CSARDQAPYNEQFF. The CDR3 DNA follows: TGCAGTGCTAGAGACCAGGCGCCCTACAATGAGCAGTTCTTC.

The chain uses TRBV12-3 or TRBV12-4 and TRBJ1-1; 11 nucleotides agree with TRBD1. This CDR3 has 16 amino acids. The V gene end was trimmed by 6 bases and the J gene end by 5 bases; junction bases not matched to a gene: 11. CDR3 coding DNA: TGTGCCAGCAGCCCCCGGACAGGGGGCACTGGGACTGAAGCTTTCTTT. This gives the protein CASSPRTGGTGTEAFF.

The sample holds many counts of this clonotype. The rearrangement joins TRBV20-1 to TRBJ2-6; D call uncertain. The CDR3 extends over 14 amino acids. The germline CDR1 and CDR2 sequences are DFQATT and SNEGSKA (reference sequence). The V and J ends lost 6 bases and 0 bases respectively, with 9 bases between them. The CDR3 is CSAGGRSGANVLTF. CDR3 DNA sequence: TGCAGTGCAGGCGGTCGCTCTGGGGCCAACGTCCTGACTTTC.